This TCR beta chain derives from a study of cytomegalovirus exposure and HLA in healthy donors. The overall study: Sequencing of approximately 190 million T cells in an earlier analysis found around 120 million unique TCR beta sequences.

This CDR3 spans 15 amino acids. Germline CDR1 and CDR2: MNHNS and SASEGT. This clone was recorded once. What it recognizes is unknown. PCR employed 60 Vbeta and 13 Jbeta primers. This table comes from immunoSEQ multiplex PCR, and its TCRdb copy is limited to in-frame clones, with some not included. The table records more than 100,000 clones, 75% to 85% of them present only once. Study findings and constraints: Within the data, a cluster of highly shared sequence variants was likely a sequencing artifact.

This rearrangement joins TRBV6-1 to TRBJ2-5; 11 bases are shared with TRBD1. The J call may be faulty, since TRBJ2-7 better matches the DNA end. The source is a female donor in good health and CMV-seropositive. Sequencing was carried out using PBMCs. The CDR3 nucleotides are TGTGCCAGCAGTTCCCGGACAGGGGGCCTCTACGAGCAGTACTTC. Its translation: CASSSRTGGLYEQYF.